A single sample is the source of the 17 T cell receptor beta chains below, sequenced in a study of blood T cell repertoires in COVID-19. The data were produced by immunoSEQ multiplex PCR, yet TCRdb's version contains in-frame clones alone and is incomplete. The sample carries about 320,000 clones, roughly nine tenths recorded once. What was sequenced was PBMCs or T cells enriched from blood (not recorded which). These receptors came from a man aged 60 to 75 who had recovered from COVID-19.

This clone was counted only a few times. V and J are TRBV5-6 and TRBJ2-5, with 8 positions matching TRBD1. The germline CDR1 and CDR2 sequences are SGHDT and YYEEEE. With 3 bases clipped from V and 4 bases from J, the junction kept 20 bases outside the gene matches. This CDR3 region has 19 residues. The CDR3: CASSSYTSQTGELAETQYF. CDR3 DNA: TGTGCCAGCAGCTCCTACACCTCTCAGACAGGGGAGTTGGCAGAGACCCAGTACTTC. The variable domain in full, with the rest retrieved from reference TRBV5-6 and TRBJ2-5, is DAGVTQSPTHLIKTRGQQVTLRCSPKSGHDTVSWYQQALGQGPQFIFQYYEEEERQRGNFPDRFSGHQFPNYSSELNVNALLLGDSALYLCASSSYTSQTGELAETQYFGPGTRLLVL.

The gene calls are TRBV7-8 and TRBJ1-2; D uncertain. V was trimmed by 5 bases and J by 4 bases, leaving 8 bases between them. The CDR3 sequence is 12 residues long. Germline V lookup: CDR1 SGHVS, CDR2 FQNEAQ. CDR3 sequence (DNA): TGTGCCAGCAGCCGGCACGGCTATGGCTACACCTTC. It codes for CASSRHGYGYTF.

The chain carries TRBV19 and TRBJ1-5; 7 positions agree with TRBD1. From germline, CDR1 is LNHDA and CDR2 SQIVND (reference sequence). V dropped 2 bases and J dropped 3; count of bases not matched to a gene: 4. The CDR3 consists of 15 residues. The CDR3 protein is CASSIKTGLNQPQHF. The CDR3 coding sequence is TGTGCCAGTAGTATAAAGACAGGGCTCAATCAGCCCCAGCATTTT.

V is TRBV28 and J is TRBJ1-1; 8 bases match TRBD1. The CDR3 is made up of 14 amino acids. V shed 6 bases and J 5 bases; nucleotides not matched to a gene: 8. The germline gives CDR1 MDHEN, CDR2 SYDVKM. The CDR3 DNA follows: TGTGCCAGCAGCCGGACAGGGATGGGGACTGAAGCTTTCTTT. Translating gives CASSRTGMGTEAFF.

V usage is TRBV5-6 and J usage is TRBJ2-3, with 13 bases aligning to TRBD2. This CDR3 is 19 amino acids long. J lost 0 bases, V lost 4 bases, and 11 bases had no gene match. The germline gives CDR1 SGHDT, CDR2 YYEEEE. The chain's CDR3 is CASSRETSGRWVSTDTQYF. The CDR3, as DNA: TGTGCCAGCAGCCGGGAGACTAGCGGGAGGTGGGTTAGCACAGATACGCAGTATTTT.

The chain uses TRBV5-1 and TRBJ2-7; 7 bases fit TRBD1. Trimming removed 4 bases from V and 4 bases from J; junction bases left unmatched: 11. This CDR3 spans 15 amino acids. From germline, CDR1 is SGHRS and CDR2 YFSETQ. CDR3 nucleotide sequence: TGCGCCAGCAGCCCGGGACAGACTCCCCCTTACGAGCAGTACTTC. This translates into CASSPGQTPPYEQYF.

The chain links TRBV11-2 to TRBJ2-5; 9 bases agree with TRBD1. CDR1 SGHAT and CDR2 FQNNGV come from the germline V gene. V was clipped by 3 bases and J by 0 bases; unmatched bases: 5. The CDR3 is made up of 16 amino acids. The CDR3 DNA follows: TGTGCCAGCAGCTTTTGGGGGGACAGGGACCAAGAGACCCAGTACTTC. Amino acids: CASSFWGDRDQETQYF.

A single count supports this clone. The gene calls are TRBV6-5 and TRBJ2-7, with 8 bases lining up with TRBD1. The CDR3 has 15 amino acids. Trimming took 6 bases from V and 2 from J; bases not matched to a gene: 9. Germline-derived CDR1 and CDR2 are MNHEY and SVGAGI. DNA of the CDR3: TGTGCCAGCAGCCGGACAGGGAAGCCCACCTACGAGCAGTACTTC. Amino acid sequence: CASSRTGKPTYEQYF.

The chain employs TRBV4-1 and TRBJ1-2; no clear D gene. Trimming removed 0 bases at V and 1 base at J, with 9 bases between. This CDR3 is 15 amino acids long. Per the germline V gene, CDR1 is MGHRA and CDR2 is YSYEKL. In DNA form, the CDR3 reads TGCGCCAGCAGCCAAGATGAGGGCAGTAACTATGGCTACACCTTC. This codes for CASSQDEGSNYGYTF.

The J gene is TRBJ2-1, the V gene TRBV3-1 (or the pseudogene TRBV3-2); D possibly corresponds to TRBD1 (6 bases). V was shortened by 2 bases and J by 5 bases, with 13 bases between the two germline ends. CDR3 size: 15 residues. In germline, CDR1 is LGHDT, CDR2 YNNKEL (reference sequence). CDR3 region: CASSQMSQGHNEQFF. The DNA of the CDR3 is TGTGCCAGCAGCCAAATGTCCCAGGGGCACAATGAGCAGTTCTTC.

The chain carries TRBV7-9 and TRBJ2-2, with 10 bases matching TRBD1. The V gene end was trimmed by 0 bases and the J gene end by 4 bases; junction bases not matched to a gene: 5. Germline V gene data show CDR1 as SEHNR and CDR2 as FQNEAQ (reference sequence). The CDR3 sequence is 17 residues long. CDR3 sequence reads: CASSLAPGQGSTGELFF. CDR3 bases: TGTGCCAGCAGCTTAGCGCCGGGACAGGGGAGCACCGGGGAGCTGTTTTTT. The entire variable domain, with the rest obtained from reference TRBV7-9 and TRBJ2-2, is as follows: DTGVSQNPRHKITKRGQNVTFRCDPISEHNRLYWYRQTLGQGPEFLTYFQNEAQLEKSRLLSDRFSAERPKGSFSTLEIQRTEQGDSAMYLCASSLAPGQGSTGELFFGEGSRLTVL.

The gene calls are TRBV7-3 and TRBJ2-7; a weak D match, TRBD1 (6 bases). The CDR3 totals 14 residues. V lost 4 bases and J 2 bases, leaving 12 bases between the germline ends. Germline CDR1 is SGHTA and CDR2 is FQGTGA. The CDR3 DNA follows: TGTGCCAGCAGCTCCTCACAGGGACCCTACGAGCAGTACTTC. This encodes CASSSSQGPYEQYF.

The V and J genes are TRBV3-1 (or the pseudogene TRBV3-2) and TRBJ2-3; 9 positions agree with TRBD2. The CDR3 is 16 amino acids. V gave up 4 bases and J gave up 0 bases; unmatched junction bases: 5. CDR1 is LGHDT and CDR2 is YNNKEL in the germline V gene (reference sequence). The CDR3 DNA is TGTGCCAGCAGCCTCGGACTAGCGTCTAGCACAGATACGCAGTATTTT. Translation: CASSLGLASSTDTQYF.

The V and J genes are TRBV30 and TRBJ2-2; maybe TRBD1 (6 bases). Germline lookup yields CDR1 GTSNPN and CDR2 SVGIG (reference sequence). The CDR3 consists of 15 residues. The V end was cut by 2 bases, the J end by 9 bases, with 19 bases between. CDR3 DNA sequence: TGTGCCTGGAGTACCGGACAGCCAGGAGCAAGGGAGCTGTTTTTT. It yields the protein CAWSTGQPGARELFF. The full variable domain, in which reference TRBV30 and TRBJ2-2 provide the parts outside the CDR3, is SQTIHQWPATLVQPVGSPLSLECTVEGTSNPNLYWYRQAAGRGLQLLFYSVGIGQISSEVPQNLSASRPQDRQFILSSKKLLLSDSGFYLCAWSTGQPGARELFFGEGSRLTVL.

The chain joins TRBV28 to TRBJ2-1, with 10 bases matching TRBD1. Looked up from germline, CDR1 is MDHEN and CDR2 is SYDVKM. CDR3 length: 15 residues. V shed 0 bases, J shed 9 bases, and the junction held 5 bases outside the gene matches. The CDR3 region has the DNA TGTGCCAGCAGTTTATGGGGGACAGGGGTTGGTGAGCAGTTCTTC. Protein: CASSLWGTGVGEQFF.

Here the CDR3 reads CASSLEGGPYNEQFF. As DNA, the CDR3 is TGTGCCAGCAGCTTAGAGGGAGGGCCTTACAATGAGCAGTTCTTC. The chain carries TRBV7-9 and TRBJ2-1, with 7 positions matching TRBD2. In germline, CDR1 is SEHNR, CDR2 FQNEAQ (reference sequence). CDR3 length equals 15 residues. J lost 4 bases, V lost 1 base, and 4 bases had no gene match.

V gene TRBV9 combines with J gene TRBJ1-4; D not certain. Between the trimmed V and J ends, which lost 3 bases and 6 bases, there was a span of 15 bases. Germline CDR1 reads SGDLS; CDR2 reads YYNGEE. The CDR3 length is 15 residues. The CDR3 region has the DNA TGTGCCAGCAGCGCAGGAGGGTCCGACGATGAAAAACTGTTTTTT. Translating it yields CASSAGGSDDEKLFF.